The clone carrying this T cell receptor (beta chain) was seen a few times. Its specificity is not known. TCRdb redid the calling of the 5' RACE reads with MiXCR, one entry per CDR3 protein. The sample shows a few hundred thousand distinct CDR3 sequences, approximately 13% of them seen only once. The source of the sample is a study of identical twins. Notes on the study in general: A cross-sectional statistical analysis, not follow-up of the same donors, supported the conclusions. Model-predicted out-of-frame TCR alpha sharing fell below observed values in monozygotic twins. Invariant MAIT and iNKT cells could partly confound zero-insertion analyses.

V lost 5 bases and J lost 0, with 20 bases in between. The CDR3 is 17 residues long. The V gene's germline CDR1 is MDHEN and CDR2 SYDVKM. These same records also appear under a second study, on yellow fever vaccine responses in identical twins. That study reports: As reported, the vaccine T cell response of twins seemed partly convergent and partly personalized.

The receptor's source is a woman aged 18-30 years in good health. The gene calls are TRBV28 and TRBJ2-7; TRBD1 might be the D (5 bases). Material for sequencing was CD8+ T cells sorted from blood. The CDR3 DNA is TGTGCCAGCAGTAGGGGCCCTTCTATGGTTAGCTCCTACGAGCAGTACTTC. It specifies CASSRGPSMVSSYEQYF.